This is a list of T cell receptor beta chains from one sample in a study of blood T cell repertoires in COVID-19. The repertoire was sequenced with immunoSEQ multiplex PCR; TCRdb's copy has only in-frame clones and lacks some. This table has roughly 280,000 clones, over 75% appearing once. The source material was PBMCs or T cells enriched from blood (not recorded which). These receptors came from a young woman who had recovered from COVID-19. The CDR3 runs from the conserved cysteine through the conserved F or W. Fields, in order: J gene, clone size, D gene, V gene, CDR3 DNA, CDR3 protein. D genes are given only for firm matches. Clone size is not always given. Where it is, it says once, few, many or a class for expanded clones.

j_gene: TRBJ2-3
abundance: -
d_gene: TRBD2
v_gene: TRBV7-9
CDR3nt: TGTGCCAGCAGTCTTAGAGCGGGGGAGGCTCCATATACGCAGTATTTT
CDR3aa: CASSLRAGEAPYTQYF

j_gene: TRBJ1-1
abundance: -
d_gene: -
v_gene: TRBV7-9
CDR3nt: TGTGCCAGCAGCTTAGGGTCTCGGGGGGTTACTGAAGCTTTCTTT
CDR3aa: CASSLGSRGVTEAFF

j_gene: TRBJ1-3
abundance: -
d_gene: TRBD1
v_gene: TRBV5-1
CDR3nt: TGCGCCAGCAGCTTACAGGGGGATGGAAACACCATATATTTT
CDR3aa: CASSLQGDGNTIYF

j_gene: TRBJ1-2
abundance: -
d_gene: -
v_gene: TRBV5-1
CDR3nt: TGCGCCAGCACCCCGGGACACGCTAACTATGGCTACACCTTC
CDR3aa: CASTPGHANYGYTF

j_gene: TRBJ1-1
abundance: -
d_gene: -
v_gene: TRBV7-8
CDR3nt: TGTGCCAGCAGCTTACGGGAACTGAACACTGAAGCTTTCTTT
CDR3aa: CASSLRELNTEAFF

j_gene: TRBJ2-7
abundance: -
d_gene: -
v_gene: TRBV28
CDR3nt: TGTGCCAGCAGTAGCGGACAGTTTTCCTACGAGCAGTACTTC
CDR3aa: CASSSGQFSYEQYF

j_gene: TRBJ2-7
abundance: -
d_gene: TRBD1
v_gene: TRBV11-2
CDR3nt: TGTGCCAGCAGCTTCGGGACAGGGGACTACGAGCAGTACTTC
CDR3aa: CASSFGTGDYEQYF

j_gene: TRBJ2-3
abundance: -
d_gene: -
v_gene: TRBV11-2
CDR3nt: TGTGCCAGCAGCTTAGGTCGAGGGGATACGCAGTATTTT
CDR3aa: CASSLGRGDTQYF

j_gene: TRBJ1-6
abundance: -
d_gene: TRBD1
v_gene: TRBV3-1/TRBV3-2
CDR3nt: TGTGCCAGCAGTCTAGGACAGGACGTTTCACCCCTCCACTTT
CDR3aa: CASSLGQDVSPLHF

j_gene: TRBJ1-1
abundance: -
d_gene: -
v_gene: TRBV5-6
CDR3nt: TGTGCCAGCAGCTTAAAGGGAGAACTGAACACTGAAGCTTTCTTT
CDR3aa: CASSLKGELNTEAFF

j_gene: TRBJ1-1
abundance: -
d_gene: -
v_gene: TRBV27
CDR3nt: TGTGCCAGCAGTCCGGGGGGGCCTGAAGCTTTCTTT
CDR3aa: CASSPGGPEAFF

j_gene: TRBJ2-7
abundance: once
d_gene: TRBD1
v_gene: TRBV7-6
CDR3nt: TGTGCCAGCAGCTTACTCGGGACAGGGGGCGAAGAGCAGTACTTC
CDR3aa: CASSLLGTGGEEQYF

j_gene: TRBJ1-5
abundance: -
d_gene: -
v_gene: TRBV12-3/TRBV12-4
CDR3nt: TGTGCCAGCAGCCCAATTAGCCAGCCCCAGCATTTT
CDR3aa: CASSPISQPQHF

j_gene: TRBJ2-4
abundance: -
d_gene: -
v_gene: TRBV11-2
CDR3nt: TGTGCCAGCAGCTCGGTACAGGGAAAGGAAAACATTCAGTACTTC
CDR3aa: CASSSVQGKENIQYF

j_gene: TRBJ1-6
abundance: once
d_gene: TRBD1
v_gene: TRBV11-1
CDR3nt: TGTGCCAGCAGCTCTTGGGACAGGGGCCAGGATTCACCCCTCCACTTT
CDR3aa: CASSSWDRGQDSPLHF

j_gene: TRBJ1-4
abundance: -
d_gene: TRBD1
v_gene: TRBV18
CDR3nt: TGTGCCAGCTCACCACGACAGGGTGGTGAAAAACTGTTTTTT
CDR3aa: CASSPRQGGEKLFF

j_gene: TRBJ2-7
abundance: -
d_gene: -
v_gene: TRBV19
CDR3nt: TGTGCCAGTAGTACCATCCCGACAGGCTCCTACGAGCAGTACTTC
CDR3aa: CASSTIPTGSYEQYF

j_gene: TRBJ2-1
abundance: -
d_gene: -
v_gene: TRBV7-6
CDR3nt: TGTGCCAGCAGCTACGCTACCAATGAGCAGTTCTTC
CDR3aa: CASSYATNEQFF

j_gene: TRBJ2-7
abundance: -
d_gene: TRBD1
v_gene: TRBV7-3
CDR3nt: TGTGCCAGCAGCGACGGACAGGACTCCTACGAGCAGTACTTC
CDR3aa: CASSDGQDSYEQYF

j_gene: TRBJ2-7
abundance: -
d_gene: TRBD1
v_gene: TRBV6-5
CDR3nt: TGTGCCAGCAGTTTCCGGGACAGCTCCTACGAGCAGTACTTC
CDR3aa: CASSFRDSSYEQYF

j_gene: TRBJ1-1
abundance: -
d_gene: -
v_gene: TRBV27
CDR3nt: TGTGCCAGCAGTCTACTCGGGGACATCCCCACTGAAGCTTTCTTT
CDR3aa: CASSLLGDIPTEAFF

j_gene: TRBJ2-3
abundance: -
d_gene: TRBD2
v_gene: TRBV7-6
CDR3nt: TGTGCCAGCAGCTCTCCGATAGCGGGGGACCCGGTAGGAGATACGCAGTATTTT
CDR3aa: CASSSPIAGDPVGDTQYF

j_gene: TRBJ2-7
abundance: -
d_gene: TRBD2
v_gene: TRBV7-2
CDR3nt: TGTGCCAGCAGCTCCAGCGGGGGGGGTTACGAGCAGTACTTC
CDR3aa: CASSSSGGGYEQYF

j_gene: TRBJ1-1
abundance: -
d_gene: -
v_gene: TRBV4-1
CDR3nt: TGCGCCAGCAGCCAAGATAGGAACACTGAAGCTTTCTTT
CDR3aa: CASSQDRNTEAFF

j_gene: TRBJ1-1
abundance: -
d_gene: TRBD1
v_gene: TRBV4-1
CDR3nt: TGCGCCAGCAGCCCCCTGGACAGGGGGAACACTGAAGCTTTCTTT
CDR3aa: CASSPLDRGNTEAFF